The 25 T cell receptor beta chains below all came from one sample that was sequenced in a study of somatic mutations in cytotoxic T cells in rheumatoid arthritis. Sequencing used immunoSEQ multiplex PCR; TCRdb keeps in-frame clones, though not all of them. The sample contains about 10,000 clones, roughly four fifths of which appear only once. Sequencing was done on a sample of CD8+ T cells sorted from blood. The source of these receptors is a woman in her 50s in good health.

This clone was recorded only once. V usage is TRBV19 and J usage is TRBJ2-3; tentative D call: TRBD1 (6 bases). Germline CDR1 reads LNHDA; CDR2 reads SQIVND (reference sequence). The CDR3 spans 13 residues. Trimming took off 5 bases at V and 6 bases at J, with 12 bases between the two ends. The CDR3 DNA is TGTGCCAGTAGTCCGTTCGACAGGGATACGCAGTATTTT. Amino acid sequence: CASSPFDRDTQYF.

The chain carries TRBV5-4 and TRBJ2-3; TRBD2 might be the D (5 bases). The CDR3 loop spans 14 amino acids. In germline, CDR1 is SGHNT, CDR2 YYREEE (reference sequence). V shed 0 bases and J shed 5 bases, with 10 bases lying between them. In DNA, the CDR3 is TGTGCCAGCAGCTTGGATACTGGAGGAGATACGCAGTATTTT. It encodes CASSLDTGGDTQYF.

The rearrangement joins TRBV5-1 to TRBJ2-2; a weak D match, TRBD1 (5 bases). The ends were cut back, 4 bases at V and 9 bases at J, with 10 bases in the middle. The V gene's germline CDR1 is SGHRS and CDR2 YFSETQ. The length of the CDR3 is 12 residues. DNA of the CDR3: TGCGCCAGCAGCCAGACAGTAAGGGAGCTGTTTTTT. As protein: CASSQTVRELFF. The entire variable domain, with the rest obtained from reference TRBV5-1 and TRBJ2-2, is as follows: KAGVTQTPRYLIKTRGQQVTLSCSPISGHRSVSWYQQTPGQGLQFLFEYFSETQRNKGNFPGRFSGRQFSNSRSEMNVSTLELGDSALYLCASSQTVRELFFGEGSRLTVL.

The chain links TRBV19 to TRBJ1-6, with D unresolved. CDR1 is LNHDA, CDR2 SQIVND, per germline (reference sequence). Trimming took 3 bases from V and 6 from J, leaving 9 bases between them. This CDR3 has 14 residues. CDR3 in amino acids: CASSMGGGNSPLHF. The CDR3 DNA sequence: TGTGCCAGTAGTATGGGAGGAGGTAATTCACCCCTCCACTTT.

The genes are TRBV15 and TRBJ2-7; weak D call: TRBD2 (6 bases). The ends were cut back, 3 bases at V and 1 base at J, with 7 bases in the middle. The CDR3 is made up of 13 amino acids. Germline V gene sequence: CDR1 LNHNV, CDR2 YYDKDF (reference sequence). CDR3 protein: CATSSAGSYEQYF. The CDR3 DNA reads TGTGCCACCAGCAGCGCGGGGTCCTACGAGCAGTACTTC.

The chain combines TRBV4-2 with TRBJ2-5; D might be TRBD1 (7 bases). The length of the CDR3 is 16 residues. The V end was cut by 0 bases, the J end by 5 bases, with 16 bases between. CDR1 is LGHNA, CDR2 YNFKEQ, per germline. CDR3 in DNA: TGTGCCAGCAGCCAAGAGTCCCCAGGGGGGCCGGAGACCCAGTACTTC. Amino acids: CASSQESPGGPETQYF.

This clone has only a few counts. The chain is built from TRBV5-5 and TRBJ2-7; D may be TRBD1 (9 bases). In germline, CDR1 is SGHKS, CDR2 YYEKEE (reference sequence). V was trimmed by 7 bases and J by 6 bases, leaving 20 bases between them. CDR3 length: 14 residues. In DNA form, the CDR3 reads TGTGCCAGCGAAACAGGGGGCGGGACTAGCGAGCAGTACTTC. Translating it yields CASETGGGTSEQYF. The full variable domain, in which reference TRBV5-5 and TRBJ2-7 provide the parts outside the CDR3, is DAGVTQSPTHLIKTRGQQVTLRCSPISGHKSVSWYQQVLGQGPQFIFQYYEKEERGRGNFPDRFSARQFPNYSSELNVNALLLGDSALYLCASETGGGTSEQYFGPGTRLTVT.

This chain uses TRBV27 with TRBJ1-1, with TRBD1 matching over 7 bases. The germline V gene has CDR1 MNHEY and CDR2 SMNVEV (reference sequence). The CDR3 extends over 14 amino acids. The J segment lost 4 bases and the V segment lost 5 bases, leaving 7 bases of the junction unmatched. In DNA form, the CDR3 reads TGTGCCAGCAGTGCTTATGCAGGGGGCACTGAAGCTTTCTTT. It is translated as CASSAYAGGTEAFF.

The genes are TRBV7-8 and TRBJ2-7, with TRBD2 matching over 7 bases. Unmatched junction bases numbered 7, after V lost 5 bases and J lost 0 bases. Germline-derived CDR1 and CDR2 are SGHVS and FQNEAQ. The CDR3 runs 15 residues. The CDR3: CASSLERGLSYEQYF. CDR3 DNA sequence: TGTGCCAGCAGCCTAGAGCGGGGCCTCTCCTACGAGCAGTACTTC.

This chain uses TRBV4-2 with TRBJ2-7; D unresolved. This CDR3 region has 15 residues. Germline loops: CDR1 LGHNA, CDR2 YNFKEQ. The germline V and J ends were trimmed by 1 base and 3 bases, with 13 bases remaining between them. CDR3 in amino acids: CASSQGKAPYYEQYF. CDR3 coding DNA: TGTGCCAGCAGCCAAGGTAAAGCTCCATACTACGAGCAGTACTTC.

V is TRBV7-9 and J is TRBJ1-5, with D perhaps TRBD1 (5 bases). Deletions cut 7 bases from V and 3 bases from J, with 10 bases between. The germline V gene has CDR1 SEHNR and CDR2 FQNEAQ (reference sequence). This CDR3 comprises 13 residues. DNA of the CDR3: TGTGCCAGCAAGAAAGGGGACAATCAGCCCCAGCATTTT. Amino acids: CASKKGDNQPQHF.

By share of the sample, this clone is medium-sized. The chain has TRBV7-8 and TRBJ2-7; 11 bases align to TRBD2. The junction had 16 bases not matched to a gene; V was cut back by 1 base and J by 5 bases. CDR3 length: 19 amino acids. Germline V gene data show CDR1 as SGHVS and CDR2 as FQNEAQ. CDR3 sequence reads: CASSLGPPRVAGGPDEQYF. The DNA of the CDR3 is TGTGCCAGCAGCTTAGGCCCCCCCAGGGTAGCGGGAGGGCCGGACGAGCAGTACTTC.

The CDR3, as DNA: TGTGCCTGGAGTGGGGGACAGGGGAATGAAAAACTGTTTTTT. It yields the protein CAWSGGQGNEKLFF. The chain employs TRBV30 and TRBJ1-4; TRBD1 agrees at 10 bases. The CDR3 spans 14 residues. Losses at the gene ends were 1 base for V and 5 bases for J; bases not matched to a gene: 1. Germline assignment: CDR1 GTSNPN and CDR2 SVGIG (reference sequence).

This sequence joins TRBV5-3 and TRBJ2-2, with 7 bases fitting TRBD1. TRBV5-3 is an ORF, and what it does is uncertain. V was pared by 4 bases and J by 2 bases, with 5 bases of the junction left unmatched. This CDR3 has 15 residues. CDR3 loop: CARSPGTENTGELFF. In DNA form, the CDR3 reads TGTGCCAGAAGCCCCGGGACAGAAAACACCGGGGAGCTGTTTTTT.

The chain carries TRBV25-1 and TRBJ2-1; 8 bases agree with TRBD1. Trimming took 1 base from V and 2 from J; bases not matched to a gene: 4. In germline, CDR1 is MGHDK, CDR2 SYGVNS. CDR3 size: 16 residues. The CDR3 sequence: CASSEWAGGAYNEQFF. The CDR3 DNA sequence: TGTGCCAGCAGTGAATGGGCAGGGGGCGCCTACAATGAGCAGTTCTTC. Full variable domain (missing parts from reference TRBV25-1 and TRBJ2-1): EADIYQTPRYLVIGTGKKITLECSQTMGHDKMYWYQQDPGMELHLIHYSYGVNSTEKGDLSSESTVSRIRTEHFPLTLESARPSHTSQYLCASSEWAGGAYNEQFFGPGTRLTVL.

The rearrangement joins TRBV27 to TRBJ2-2; TRBD2 matches at 8 bases. CDR1 MNHEY and CDR2 SMNVEV come from the germline V gene (reference sequence). V lost 3 bases, J lost 4 bases, and 7 bases stayed unmatched. The CDR3 contains 16 residues. CDR3: CASSFPSGLGTGELFF. In nucleotides, the CDR3 is TGTGCCAGCAGTTTCCCTAGCGGGCTCGGCACCGGGGAGCTGTTTTTT.

By share of the sample, this clone is medium-sized. The chain is built from TRBV19 and TRBJ2-7, with D tentatively TRBD1 (6 bases). From germline, CDR1 is LNHDA and CDR2 SQIVND (reference sequence). V lost 3 bases and J 6 bases, leaving 18 bases between the germline ends. The CDR3 is made up of 15 amino acids. The CDR3 here is CASSILTGSLSEQYF. The CDR3 DNA follows: TGTGCCAGTAGTATTCTAACAGGGAGTTTGAGCGAGCAGTACTTC.

J is TRBJ2-7 and V is TRBV5-4; a weak D match, TRBD1 (5 bases). The CDR3 extends over 13 amino acids. The ends were cut back, 7 bases at V and 6 bases at J, with 17 bases in the middle. Looked up from germline, CDR1 is SGHNT and CDR2 is YYREEE (reference sequence). The CDR3 nucleotides are TGTGCCAGCTCCCCTCTCCAGGGCTCCGAGCAGTACTTC. It translates to CASSPLQGSEQYF. Supplemented by reference TRBV5-4 and TRBJ2-7, the full variable domain reads ETGVTQSPTHLIKTRGQQVTLRCSSQSGHNTVSWYQQALGQGPQFIFQYYREEENGRGNFPPRFSGLQFPNYSSELNVNALELDDSALYLCASSPLQGSEQYFGPGTRLTVT.

The rearrangement joins TRBV7-2 to TRBJ1-1; TRBD1 aligns across 9 bases. The germline V gene has CDR1 SGHTA and CDR2 FQGNSA. The CDR3 has 17 residues. Unmatched junction bases numbered 10, after V lost 5 bases and J lost 0 bases. CDR3 sequence: CASSTGQGRFMNTEAFF. The CDR3 nucleotides read TGTGCCAGCAGCACCGGACAGGGGCGATTCATGAACACTGAAGCTTTCTTT.

V is TRBV6-4 and J is TRBJ1-2; D ambiguous. Deletions cut 2 bases from V and 0 bases from J, with 13 bases between. CDR3 length: 16 residues. CDR1 MRHNA and CDR2 SNTAGT come from the germline V gene. The CDR3: CASSDKGDGPNYGYTF. CDR3 DNA: TGTGCCAGCAGTGACAAAGGAGACGGTCCTAACTATGGCTACACCTTC.

The rearrangement joins TRBV6-1 to TRBJ2-2, with TRBD2 matching 8 bases. CDR3 size: 17 residues. V lost 2 bases and J lost 1; bases outside the gene matches: 6. The germline V gene encodes CDR1 MNHNS and CDR2 SASEGT. The CDR3 spells CASSEILAGGNTGELFF. The DNA for the CDR3 is TGTGCCAGCAGTGAAATCCTGGCGGGGGGGAACACCGGGGAGCTGTTTTTT.

Worth noting for this clone: Mismatch with germline at one junction end may stem from a read error. The chain employs TRBV11-2 and TRBJ1-2, with 7 bases lining up with TRBD1. From germline, CDR1 is SGHAT and CDR2 FQNNGV. This CDR3 contains 16 residues. The CDR3 nucleotides are TGCGCCAGCAGCCCACATGACAGGGCAGCTAACTATGGCTACACCTTC. Encoded protein: CASSPHDRAANYGYTF.

The CDR3 DNA follows: TGCGCCAGCAATGACAGAACAGAAGCTTTCTTT. As protein: CASNDRTEAFF. V usage is TRBV10-2 and J usage is TRBJ1-1, with a weak D call TRBD1 (5 bases). The CDR3 is 11 residues long. V was trimmed by 7 bases and J by 8 bases, leaving 11 bases between them. Germline V lookup: CDR1 WSHSY, CDR2 SAAADI.

This clone was counted a single time. V usage is TRBV5-5 and J usage is TRBJ2-5, with TRBD2 as a possible D gene (6 bases). V dropped 4 bases and J dropped 2 bases, with 18 bases sitting between them. Germline CDR1 reads SGHKS; CDR2 reads YYEKEE (reference sequence). The CDR3 length is 16 residues. CDR3 protein: CASSLGGQGYQETQYF. CDR3 nucleotide sequence: TGTGCCAGCAGCCTCGGAGGGCAGGGTTATCAAGAGACCCAGTACTTC.

This chain uses TRBV4-1 with TRBJ1-4, with a possible D match to TRBD1 (5 bases). Germline-derived CDR1 and CDR2 are MGHRA and YSYEKL. The germline V and J ends were trimmed by 2 bases and 6 bases, with 10 bases remaining between them. CDR3 length equals 14 residues. DNA of the CDR3: TGCGCCAGCAGCCAACCAGGGCTAGATGAAAAACTGTTTTTT. Translation: CASSQPGLDEKLFF.